Listed below are T cell receptor beta chains from one sample, sequenced in a study of shared clonotypes between healthy human individuals. Some clones are missing from TCRdb's copy, which holds only in-frame ones; the method was immunoSEQ multiplex PCR. This table holds 950,000 to 1,200,000 clones, 60% to 80% found once. Source material: memory CD4+ T cells from PBMCs. The receptors here all came from a man younger than 35 in good health. Some clones in this sample may be carry-over from other donors' samples. CDR3s include the opening cysteine and the closing phenylalanine or tryptophan. The D gene is left open where the match is weak. Size tells how often a clone was seen (once, few, many) or the class of an expanded clone, and some rows leave it out.

j_call d_call clone_size v_call cdr3_aa cdr3_nt
TRBJ2-7 - - TRBV19 CASLDLHKPEQYF TGTGCCAGTCTCGACCTCCACAAACCGGAGCAGTACTTC
TRBJ2-4 TRBD1 - TRBV27 CASSSRQGGNIQYF TGTGCCAGCAGTTCCCGACAGGGGGGAAACATTCAGTACTTC
TRBJ1-1 - - TRBV5-1 CASSLGGGRVGEAFF TGCGCCAGCAGCTTGGGTGGGGGACGAGTGGGTGAAGCTTTCTTT
TRBJ1-1 - - TRBV21-1 CASSNDRGRRTEAFF TGTGCCAGCAGCAATGACAGGGGCCGGAGGACTGAAGCTTTCTTT
TRBJ2-7 - - TRBV29-1 CSVEEPGHRYEQYF TGCAGCGTTGAAGAACCGGGACACCGTTACGAGCAGTACTTC
TRBJ2-7 - - TRBV2 CASTLIERRGEQYF TGTGCCAGCACTCTAATCGAACGGAGGGGGGAGCAGTACTTC
TRBJ2-1 - - TRBV20-1 CSAQGNEQFF TGCAGTGCCCAGGGGAATGAGCAGTTCTTC
TRBJ2-7 - few TRBV25-1 CASSEPYRVEQYF TGTGCCAGCAGTGAGCCATACAGGGTTGAGCAGTACTTC
TRBJ2-1 - - TRBV28 CASSLGRPSSYNEQFF TGTGCCAGCAGTCTTGGGCGCCCGAGCTCCTACAATGAGCAGTTCTTC
TRBJ2-7 - - TRBV18 CASSPPGPYEQYF TGTGCCAGCTCACCACCGGGACCCTACGAGCAGTACTTC
TRBJ2-5 - once TRBV5-1 CASSLIVGRGQETQYF TGCGCCAGCAGCTTGATAGTAGGGCGGGGCCAAGAGACCCAGTACTTC
TRBJ1-2 - - TRBV5-1 CASSPQSGRVDYGYTF TGCGCCAGCAGCCCCCAATCCGGGCGAGTAGATTATGGCTACACCTTC
TRBJ2-7 - - TRBV6-5 CASKPYEQYF TGTGCCAGCAAACCCTACGAGCAGTACTTC
TRBJ2-2 - - TRBV7-9 CASSPHRPGELFF TGTGCCAGCAGCCCCCACCGGCCCGGGGAGCTGTTTTTT
TRBJ2-7 - - TRBV29-1 CSVELSGPEQYF TGCAGCGTTGAATTATCGGGGCCCGAGCAGTACTTC
TRBJ1-6 - - TRBV28 CASSLGVRGYNSPLHF TGTGCCAGCAGTTTAGGGGTACGGGGGTATAATTCACCCCTCCACTTT
TRBJ1-2 TRBD1 - TRBV4-1 CASSQGKGQGRVYGYTF TGCGCCAGCAGCCAAGGGAAGGGACAGGGGAGGGTTTATGGCTACACCTTC